This TCR beta chain was profiled in a study of cytomegalovirus exposure and HLA in healthy donors. Comments on this clone: Its target is unknown.

Study findings and constraints: Per a later analysis, HLA-associated TCR beta chains showed more clonal expansion than other, equally common TCR beta chains. Whilst most TCR sequences proved rare, a subset of public TCRs occurred across many donors. A link between a missense DCLRE1C variant and TCR beta V- and J-gene trimming emerged from a later analysis. The study designated 150 or so TCR beta chains cytomegalovirus-associated.

PCR amplification relied on 60 Vbeta primers (plus 13 Jbeta primers). Data came from immunoSEQ multiplex PCR; TCRdb stores just in-frame clones and leaves some out. The profile covers around 100,000 clones, with 67% appearing a single time and around 2.3% taken by the ten largest. J was trimmed by 3 bases and V by 5 bases; bases with no gene match: 16. CDR1 and CDR2 (germline): SGHAT, FQDESV (reference sequence). CDR3 length: 17 residues. This receptor was taken from a man aged 30 to 45 in good health and CMV-seronegative. V is TRBV11-1 and J is TRBJ2-7; 7 positions agree with TRBD2. The source material was PBMCs. The CDR3 reads CASSPLGAGVVGYEQYF. CDR3 nucleotides: TGTGCCAGCAGCCCCTTAGGGGCGGGAGTTGTGGGCTACGAGCAGTACTTC. Combining the CDR3 with reference TRBV11-1 and TRBJ2-7 gives the whole variable domain EAEVAQSPRYKITEKSQAVAFWCDPISGHATLYWYRQILGQGPELLVQFQDESVVDDSQLPKDRFSAERLKGVDSTLKIQPAELGDSAMYLCASSPLGAGVVGYEQYFGPGTRLTVT.